What follows are 17 T cell receptor beta chains derived from one specimen sequenced in a study of cytotoxic CD8 clonotypes in ibrutinib-treated CLL. Only in-frame clones appear in the TCRdb table, and some are missing; sequencing was by immunoSEQ multiplex PCR. Among roughly 220,000 clones listed, 60% to 80% were seen once. Specimen: PBMCs, collected after 12 months of ibrutinib treatment. Receptors originate from a human donor with chronic lymphocytic leukemia.

The chain has TRBV15 and TRBJ1-1; D ambiguous. The CDR3 spans 13 residues. Germline V gene lookup returns CDR1 LNHNV and CDR2 YYDKDF (reference sequence). The V and J ends lost 0 bases and 4 bases respectively, with 6 bases between them. CDR3 amino acids: CATSRETGTEAFF. The CDR3 nucleotides read TGTGCCACCAGCAGAGAGACTGGCACTGAAGCTTTCTTT.

This clone has just one count. The V and J genes are TRBV27 and TRBJ2-7; 7 bases map to TRBD2. Per germline, CDR1 MNHEY and CDR2 SMNVEV (reference sequence). This CDR3 comprises 14 residues. V was pared by 3 bases and J by 4 bases, with 6 bases of the junction left unmatched. The CDR3 loop reads CASSLRGSGYEQYF. The CDR3 coding sequence is TGTGCCAGCAGTTTGCGGGGGTCTGGATACGAGCAGTACTTC.

This clone was found a few times. The chain is built from TRBV9 and TRBJ1-6; no definite D call. CDR3 size: 13 residues. Germline CDR1 reads SGDLS; CDR2 reads YYNGEE. Trimming removed 0 bases from V and 10 bases from J, with 8 bases in between. The CDR3 DNA reads TGTGCCAGCAGCGTAGAGAAGGGCTCACCCCTCCACTTT. It specifies CASSVEKGSPLHF.

The chain is built from TRBV28 and TRBJ1-2, with no clear D. The CDR3 has 11 amino acids. Trimming cost V 7 bases and J 3 bases, with 6 bases left between them. In germline, CDR1 is MDHEN, CDR2 SYDVKM. CDR3 coding DNA: TGTGCCAGCACATGGGACTATGGCTACACCTTC. Protein: CASTWDYGYTF.

This clone was observed a few times. The chain couples TRBV5-8 to TRBJ2-7; D is undetermined. V gave up 1 base and J gave up 1 base, with 12 bases separating them. The CDR3 has 15 amino acids. Germline V gene sequence: CDR1 SGHTS, CDR2 YDEGEE. CDR3 in amino acids: CASSLKPEPSYEQYF. The DNA for the CDR3 is TGTGCCAGCAGCTTGAAGCCGGAGCCGTCCTACGAGCAGTACTTC. The variable domain in full, with the rest retrieved from reference TRBV5-8 and TRBJ2-7, is EAGVTQSPTHLIKTRGQQATLRCSPISGHTSVYWYQQALGLGLQFLLWYDEGEERNRGNFPPRFSGRQFPNYSSELNVNALELEDSALYLCASSLKPEPSYEQYFGPGTRLTVT.

This clone was counted once. The V and J genes are TRBV6-6 and TRBJ2-6; tentatively, D is TRBD1 or TRBD2 (5 bases each). The CDR3 runs 16 residues. Germline V gene data show CDR1 as MNHNY and CDR2 as SVGAGI (reference sequence). V was clipped by 7 bases and J by 0 bases, with 13 bases between them. Written as DNA, the CDR3 is TGTGCCAGCAAGGGACGTGCGTTCTCTGGGGCCAACGTCCTGACTTTC. Its translation: CASKGRAFSGANVLTF.

The chain links TRBV7-2 to TRBJ1-1, with a weak D call TRBD1 (6 bases). The length of the CDR3 is 16 residues. In germline, CDR1 is SGHTA, CDR2 FQGNSA. The V and J ends lost 1 base and 3 bases respectively, with 15 bases between them. CDR3 sequence reads: CASSLVVGTPYTEAFF. The CDR3 bases are TGTGCCAGCAGCTTAGTAGTAGGGACACCTTACACTGAAGCTTTCTTT.

The chain couples TRBV5-1 to TRBJ2-1; 11 positions agree with TRBD2. This CDR3 is 16 amino acids long. V trimming: 3 bases; J trimming: 6 bases; junction bases outside the gene matches: 8. Looked up from germline, CDR1 is SGHRS and CDR2 is YFSETQ. CDR3 region: CASSSLTSGSSNEQFF. In DNA form, the CDR3 reads TGCGCCAGCAGCTCGCTCACTAGCGGGAGTTCCAATGAGCAGTTCTTC. Full variable domain (remainder filled in from reference TRBV5-1 and TRBJ2-1): KAGVTQTPRYLIKTRGQQVTLSCSPISGHRSVSWYQQTPGQGLQFLFEYFSETQRNKGNFPGRFSGRQFSNSRSEMNVSTLELGDSALYLCASSSLTSGSSNEQFFGPGTRLTVL.

The chain links TRBV4-2 to TRBJ2-6, with D unresolved. The germline V and J ends were trimmed by 4 bases and 3 bases, with 19 bases remaining between them. The germline V gene encodes CDR1 LGHNA and CDR2 YNFKEQ. The CDR3 consists of 18 residues. The CDR3 here is CASSLAGPTKGGANVLTF. DNA of the CDR3: TGTGCCAGCAGCCTTGCCGGGCCAACCAAGGGTGGGGCCAACGTCCTGACTTTC.

A word on this clone: Other nucleotide sequences in the sample specify the same CDR3. The chain has TRBV5-1 and TRBJ2-5, with D perhaps matching TRBD1 or TRBD2 (6 bases each). Germline assignment: CDR1 SGHRS and CDR2 YFSETQ. Trimming removed 2 bases from V and 2 bases from J, with 7 bases in between. This CDR3 spans 13 amino acids. CDR3 DNA: TGCGCCAGCAGCTTAGGGGGGCAAGAGACCCAGTACTTC. This encodes CASSLGGQETQYF.

The V call is TRBV18, the J call TRBJ1-1; a weak D match, TRBD1 (6 bases). The CDR3 spans 12 residues. Trimming left V 3 bases short and J 11 bases short, with 13 bases between. CDR1 KGHSH and CDR2 LQKENI come from the germline V gene. The CDR3 region has the DNA TGTGCCAGCTCACCCAAGACAGGTTGGGCTTTCTTT. It is translated as CASSPKTGWAFF.

This rearrangement joins TRBV4-1 to TRBJ1-1; D is possibly TRBD1 (5 bases). V was trimmed by 0 bases and J by 5 bases, leaving 13 bases between them. The CDR3 sequence is 15 residues long. Germline V gene lookup returns CDR1 MGHRA and CDR2 YSYEKL. The CDR3 protein is CASSQDLGGGTEAFF. DNA for the CDR3: TGCGCCAGCAGCCAAGATCTCGGGGGAGGTACTGAAGCTTTCTTT.

The count of this clone is one. The chain recombines TRBV15 with TRBJ2-7, with D perhaps assigned TRBD1 or TRBD2 (5 bases each). The germline V gene has CDR1 LNHNV and CDR2 YYDKDF (reference sequence). V was cut by 2 bases and J by 4 bases, with 18 bases left in between. This CDR3 is 16 amino acids long. The CDR3 nucleotides read TGTGCCACCAGCAGACCGGGACGGTCAGAACCATACGAGCAGTACTTC. Residues: CATSRPGRSEPYEQYF.

The rearrangement links TRBV30 to TRBJ2-4; D unresolved. This CDR3 comprises 12 residues. Trimming removed 1 base from V and 9 bases from J, with 10 bases in between. Germline V lookup: CDR1 GTSNPN, CDR2 SVGIG (reference sequence). Written as DNA, the CDR3 is TGTGCCTGGAGTGCCTCCCCTGTCATTCAGTACTTC. Its translation: CAWSASPVIQYF.

This clone was seen only a few times. The CDR3 DNA is TGTGCCAGCAGCCTACTGGGGACAGGGGGCACTGAAGCTTTCTTT. This sequence encodes CASSLLGTGGTEAFF. The chain links TRBV5-6 to TRBJ1-1, with 11 bases fitting TRBD1. The CDR3 runs 15 residues. V was pared by 4 bases and J by 4 bases, with 6 bases of the junction left unmatched. CDR1 is SGHDT and CDR2 is YYEEEE in the germline V gene.

CDR3 residues: CASSYSAGRAQPQHF. The CDR3 DNA reads as TGTGCCAGCAGTTACTCCGCTGGCCGGGCTCAGCCCCAGCATTTT. This chain links TRBV6-5 with TRBJ1-5; D uncertain. Germline V lookup: CDR1 MNHEY, CDR2 SVGAGI. The CDR3 sequence is 15 residues long. V was cut by 0 bases and J by 6 bases, with 12 bases left in between.

Here the CDR3 reads CASRLAGVPEQYF. The CDR3 DNA reads TGTGCCAGCAGGCTAGCGGGAGTCCCCGAGCAGTACTTC. The V call is TRBV2, the J call TRBJ2-7; 10 bases align to TRBD2. V shed 6 bases, J shed 6 bases, and the junction held 5 bases outside the gene matches. The CDR3 runs to 13 residues. Germline V CDR1 and CDR2: SNHLY, FYNNEI.